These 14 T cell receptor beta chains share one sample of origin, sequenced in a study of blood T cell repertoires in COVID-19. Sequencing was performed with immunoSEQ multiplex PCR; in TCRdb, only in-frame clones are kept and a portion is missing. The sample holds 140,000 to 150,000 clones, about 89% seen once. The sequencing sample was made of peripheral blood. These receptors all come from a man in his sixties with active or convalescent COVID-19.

Here the CDR3 DNA reads TGCGCCAGCAGCTTGGAAGGGACAGGGACTAACTATGGCTACACCTTC. Translated, it gives CASSLEGTGTNYGYTF. V and J are TRBV5-1 and TRBJ1-2; TRBD1 matches at 9 bases. Germline CDR1 reads SGHRS; CDR2 reads YFSETQ. CDR3 length equals 16 residues. J gave up 0 bases and V 0 bases, and 3 bases lay outside the gene matches.

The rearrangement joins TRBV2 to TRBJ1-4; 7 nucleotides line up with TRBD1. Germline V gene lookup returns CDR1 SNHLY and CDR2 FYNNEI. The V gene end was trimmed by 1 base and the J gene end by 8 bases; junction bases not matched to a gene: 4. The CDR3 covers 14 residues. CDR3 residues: CASSEGQGGEKLFF. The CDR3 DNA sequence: TGTGCCAGCAGTGAAGGACAGGGTGGCGAAAAACTGTTTTTT.

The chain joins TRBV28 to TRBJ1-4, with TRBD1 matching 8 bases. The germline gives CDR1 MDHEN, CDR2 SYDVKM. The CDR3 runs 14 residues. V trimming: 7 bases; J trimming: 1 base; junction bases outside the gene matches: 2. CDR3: CASTTGGTNEKLFF. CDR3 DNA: TGTGCCAGCACAACAGGGGGAACTAATGAAAAACTGTTTTTT.

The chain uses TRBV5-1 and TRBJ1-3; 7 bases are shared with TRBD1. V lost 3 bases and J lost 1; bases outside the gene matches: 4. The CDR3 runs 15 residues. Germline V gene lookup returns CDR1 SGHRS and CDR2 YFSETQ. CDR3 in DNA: TGCGCCAGCAGCTCCGCAGGGGGGTCTGGAAACACCATATATTTT. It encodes CASSSAGGSGNTIYF.

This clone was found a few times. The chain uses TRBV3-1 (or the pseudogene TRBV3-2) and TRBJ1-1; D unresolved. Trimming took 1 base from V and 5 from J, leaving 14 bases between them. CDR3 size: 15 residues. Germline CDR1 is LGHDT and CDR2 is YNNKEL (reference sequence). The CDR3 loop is CASSQVSRAGTEAFF. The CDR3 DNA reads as TGTGCCAGCAGCCAAGTTTCCCGGGCGGGTACTGAAGCTTTCTTT.

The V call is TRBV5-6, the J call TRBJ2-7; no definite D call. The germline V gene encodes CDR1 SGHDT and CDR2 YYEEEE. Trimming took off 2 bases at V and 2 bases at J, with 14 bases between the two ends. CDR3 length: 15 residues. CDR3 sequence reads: CASSFLSQNPYEQYF. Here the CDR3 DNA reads TGTGCCAGCAGCTTCCTTTCTCAGAACCCCTACGAGCAGTACTTC.

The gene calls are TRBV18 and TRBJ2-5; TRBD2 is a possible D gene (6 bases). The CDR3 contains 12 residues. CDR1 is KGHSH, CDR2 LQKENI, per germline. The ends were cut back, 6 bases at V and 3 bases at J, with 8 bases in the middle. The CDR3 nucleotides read TGTGCCAGCTCTACGGGGGAAGAGACCCAGTACTTC. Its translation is CASSTGEETQYF.

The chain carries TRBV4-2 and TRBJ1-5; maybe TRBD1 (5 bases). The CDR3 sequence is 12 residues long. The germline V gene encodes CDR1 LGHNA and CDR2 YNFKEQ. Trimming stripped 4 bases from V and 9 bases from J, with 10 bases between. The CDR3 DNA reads TGTGCCAGCAGCCCCCCGGGGGGGCCCCAGCATTTT. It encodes CASSPPGGPQHF.

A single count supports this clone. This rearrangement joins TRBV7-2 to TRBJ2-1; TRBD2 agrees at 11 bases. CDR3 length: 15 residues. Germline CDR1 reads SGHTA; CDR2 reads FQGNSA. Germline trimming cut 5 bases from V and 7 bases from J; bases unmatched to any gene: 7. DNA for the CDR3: TGTGCCAGCAGCCGCATAGCGGGAGGGTTAAATGAGCAGTTCTTC. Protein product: CASSRIAGGLNEQFF.

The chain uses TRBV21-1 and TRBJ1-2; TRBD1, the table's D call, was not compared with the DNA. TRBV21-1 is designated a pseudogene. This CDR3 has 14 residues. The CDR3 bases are TGTGCCAGCAGCATTCCGGACAGGGGATATGGCTACACCTTC. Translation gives CASSIPDRGYGYTF.

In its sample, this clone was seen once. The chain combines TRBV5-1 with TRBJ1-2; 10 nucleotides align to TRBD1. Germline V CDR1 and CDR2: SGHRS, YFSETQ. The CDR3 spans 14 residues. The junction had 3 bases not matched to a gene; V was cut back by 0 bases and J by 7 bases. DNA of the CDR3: TGCGCCAGCAGCTTGGCAGGGACAGGGGCTGGCTACACCTTC. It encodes CASSLAGTGAGYTF.

The CDR3 DNA is TGTGCCAGCAGCCAAGATCCAGTTCCCTCCGGGGAGCTGTTTTTT. Translation gives CASSQDPVPSGELFF. The chain couples TRBV3-1 (or the pseudogene TRBV3-2) to TRBJ2-2; D unresolved. The CDR3 loop spans 15 amino acids. In germline, CDR1 is LGHDT, CDR2 YNNKEL (reference sequence). V lost 0 bases and J 6 bases, leaving 11 bases between the germline ends.

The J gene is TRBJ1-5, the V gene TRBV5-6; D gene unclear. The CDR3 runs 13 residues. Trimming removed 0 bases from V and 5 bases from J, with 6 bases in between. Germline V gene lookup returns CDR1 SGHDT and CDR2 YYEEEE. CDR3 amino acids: CASSLGSDQPQHF. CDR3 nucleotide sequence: TGTGCCAGCAGCTTGGGCAGCGATCAGCCCCAGCATTTT.

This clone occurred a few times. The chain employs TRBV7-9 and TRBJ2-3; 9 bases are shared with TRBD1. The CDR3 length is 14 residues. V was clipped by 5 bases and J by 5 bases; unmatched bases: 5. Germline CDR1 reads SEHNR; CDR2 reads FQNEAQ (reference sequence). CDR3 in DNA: TGTGCCAGCAGCGCCGGGACAGGGAAAGATACGCAGTATTTT. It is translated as CASSAGTGKDTQYF.